These 17 T cell receptor beta chains share one sample of origin, sequenced in a study of T cell responses to AZD1222 COVID-19 vaccine. This table comes from immunoSEQ multiplex PCR, and its TCRdb copy is limited to in-frame clones, with some not included. The sample consists of about 100,000 clones, around 90% of them appearing once. The sequencing used peripheral blood, collected on day 0 of AZD1222 vaccination. The receptor source for this set is an adult in good health.

This clone was observed a handful of times. The chain employs TRBV10-3 and TRBJ2-7; D is ambiguous. The germline V gene has CDR1 ENHRY and CDR2 SYGVKD. The CDR3 totals 15 residues. V lost 5 bases and J lost 1, with 15 bases in between. The CDR3 DNA reads as TGTGCCATCAGTCGAGCCCCGGACGAATCCTACGAGCAGTACTTC. Amino acids: CAISRAPDESYEQYF.

V is TRBV11-2 and J is TRBJ1-4; 7 bases align to TRBD1. Germline CDR1 reads SGHAT; CDR2 reads FQNNGV. The junction had 2 bases not matched to a gene; V was cut back by 5 bases and J by 8 bases. CDR3 length equals 12 residues. CDR3 in DNA: TGTGCCAGCAGCCAGGGGGGGGAAAAACTGTTTTTT. Its protein product is CASSQGGEKLFF. Complete variable domain (other parts from reference TRBV11-2 and TRBJ1-4): EAGVAQSPRYKIIEKRQSVAFWCNPISGHATLYWYQQILGQGPKLLIQFQNNGVVDDSQLPKDRFSAERLKGVDSTLKIQPAKLEDSAVYLCASSQGGEKLFFGSGTQLSVL.

V usage is TRBV6-1 and J usage is TRBJ1-5, with D perhaps TRBD1 (5 bases). CDR3 size: 16 residues. The germline V gene has CDR1 MNHNS and CDR2 SASEGT. Trimming stripped 2 bases from V and 0 bases from J, with 11 bases between. The CDR3 sequence is CASSEMRGYSNQPQHF. CDR3 DNA sequence: TGTGCCAGCAGTGAAATGAGGGGCTATAGCAATCAGCCCCAGCATTTT.

This clone showed up just once. The chain links TRBV6-5 to TRBJ2-1, with TRBD1 matching 8 bases. Germline CDR1 and CDR2: MNHEY and SVGAGI. This CDR3 is built from 15 residues. J was trimmed by 10 bases and V by 5 bases; bases with no gene match: 13. The DNA for the CDR3 is TGTGCCAGCAGTCCCCTGGACAGGGCCGACAGGGAGCAGTTCTTC. Translated, it gives CASSPLDRADREQFF.

This sequence joins TRBV21-1 and TRBJ2-3; the listed D gene, TRBD1, was not tested against the DNA. TRBV21-1 corresponds to a pseudogene. This CDR3 is 17 amino acids long. The CDR3 here is CASSHTEDQGATDTQYF. DNA for the CDR3: TGTGCCAGCAGCCACACAGAGGACCAGGGGGCCACAGATACGCAGTATTTT.

The chain has TRBV27 and TRBJ1-1; D gene unclear. Trimming left V 4 bases short and J 2 bases short, with 14 bases between. Germline loops: CDR1 MNHEY, CDR2 SMNVEV (reference sequence). The CDR3 length is 15 residues. The CDR3 here is CASSSLSPDNTEAFF. The CDR3 DNA reads as TGTGCCAGCAGTTCCTTAAGCCCCGATAACACTGAAGCTTTCTTT.

The gene calls are TRBV9 and TRBJ2-1, with no clear D. This CDR3 has 16 residues. Germline V CDR1 and CDR2: SGDLS, YYNGEE. Trimming took off 1 base at V and 0 bases at J, with 11 bases between the two ends. CDR3 region: CASSVPQLSSYNEQFF. The DNA of the CDR3 is TGTGCCAGCAGCGTACCCCAACTGAGCTCCTACAATGAGCAGTTCTTC.

CDR3 nucleotide sequence: TGTGCCAGTAGTATGACAGGCAAGAATCAGCCCCAGCATTTT. Translated, it gives CASSMTGKNQPQHF. The gene calls are TRBV19 and TRBJ1-5; D might be TRBD1 (6 bases). This CDR3 contains 14 residues. Germline V lookup: CDR1 LNHDA, CDR2 SQIVND (reference sequence). Trimming stripped 3 bases from V and 4 bases from J, with 10 bases between.

Only one count was recorded for this clone. The chain has TRBV3-1 (or the pseudogene TRBV3-2) and TRBJ1-3; D gene uncertain. The V and J ends lost 1 base and 1 base respectively, with 2 bases between them. The CDR3 contains 13 residues. Germline V gene lookup returns CDR1 LGHDT and CDR2 YNNKEL (reference sequence). CDR3 bases: TGTGCCAGCAGCCAAGGTTCTGGAAACACCATATATTTT. Translation: CASSQGSGNTIYF.

The chain uses TRBV29-1 and TRBJ1-1; D remains ambiguous. Trimming removed 7 bases at V and 5 bases at J, with 8 bases between. In germline, CDR1 is SQVTM, CDR2 ANQGSEA. This CDR3 region has 10 residues. The CDR3 DNA is TGCAGCGCGATAATAACTGAAGCTTTCTTT. Amino acids: CSAIITEAFF.

The J gene is TRBJ1-6, the V gene TRBV4-1; maybe TRBD1 (6 bases). The ends were cut back, 0 bases at V and 3 bases at J, with 12 bases in the middle. The CDR3 consists of 17 residues. Per germline, CDR1 MGHRA and CDR2 YSYEKL. CDR3 protein: CASSQETGQIYNSPLHF. As DNA, the CDR3 is TGCGCCAGCAGCCAAGAAACAGGGCAAATCTATAATTCACCCCTCCACTTT.

The chain recombines TRBV2 with TRBJ2-1; 12 nucleotides align to TRBD2. Germline V lookup: CDR1 SNHLY, CDR2 FYNNEI. The CDR3 contains 15 residues. After removal of 6 bases from V and 3 bases from J, the junction contained 3 bases not matched to a gene. CDR3 sequence (DNA): TGTGCCAGCAGCGGGGGACTAGCGGGCTACAATGAGCAGTTCTTC. It encodes CASSGGLAGYNEQFF.

This chain connects TRBV27 to TRBJ2-3; D call uncertain. Germline CDR1 and CDR2: MNHEY and SMNVEV (reference sequence). The length of the CDR3 is 11 residues. Deletions cut 10 bases from V and 0 bases from J, with 5 bases between. The CDR3 loop is CATQSTDTQYF. As DNA, the CDR3 is TGTGCCACCCAGAGCACAGATACGCAGTATTTT.

Only one count was recorded for this clone. The CDR3 protein is CASSTGGRSGDAAFF. The CDR3 DNA reads as TGTGCCAGCAGCACAGGGGGTAGGTCAGGGGATGCAGCTTTCTTT. The gene calls are TRBV9 and TRBJ1-1; 8 bases align to TRBD1. The V segment lost 4 bases and the J segment 10 bases; nucleotides outside the gene matches: 15. The CDR3 spans 15 residues. CDR1 and CDR2 from the germline V gene are SGDLS and YYNGEE. Drawing the rest from reference TRBV9 and TRBJ1-1, the complete variable domain is DSGVTQTPKHLITATGQRVTLRCSPRSGDLSVYWYQQSLDQGLQFLIQYYNGEERAKGNILERFSAQQFPDLHSELNLSSLELGDSALYFCASSTGGRSGDAAFFGQGTRLTVV.

The V and J genes are TRBV5-6 and TRBJ1-1, with D uncertain. CDR1 and CDR2 (germline): SGHDT, YYEEEE. Deletions cut 3 bases from V and 1 base from J, with 4 bases between. There are 12 residues in the CDR3. Here the CDR3 reads CASSYGNTEAFF. The CDR3 bases are TGTGCCAGCAGCTATGGGAACACTGAAGCTTTCTTT.

The gene calls are TRBV7-6 and TRBJ2-7; 8 bases map to TRBD1. This CDR3 region has 13 residues. From germline, CDR1 is SGHVS and CDR2 FNYEAQ. The J segment lost 5 bases and the V segment lost 5 bases, leaving 5 bases of the junction unmatched. CDR3 DNA: TGTGCCAGCAGCCAACCAGGGGGCGACGAGCAGTACTTC. Its protein is CASSQPGGDEQYF.

The V and J genes are TRBV10-3 and TRBJ2-5; TRBD1 matches at 12 bases. After removal of 4 bases from V and 4 bases from J, the junction contained 10 bases not matched to a gene. The CDR3 covers 17 residues. Germline CDR1 and CDR2: ENHRY and SYGVKD. In DNA, the CDR3 is TGTGCCATCAGTGGGGGACAGGGGGCGACTATAAGAGAGACCCAGTACTTC. Its protein product is CAISGGQGATIRETQYF.